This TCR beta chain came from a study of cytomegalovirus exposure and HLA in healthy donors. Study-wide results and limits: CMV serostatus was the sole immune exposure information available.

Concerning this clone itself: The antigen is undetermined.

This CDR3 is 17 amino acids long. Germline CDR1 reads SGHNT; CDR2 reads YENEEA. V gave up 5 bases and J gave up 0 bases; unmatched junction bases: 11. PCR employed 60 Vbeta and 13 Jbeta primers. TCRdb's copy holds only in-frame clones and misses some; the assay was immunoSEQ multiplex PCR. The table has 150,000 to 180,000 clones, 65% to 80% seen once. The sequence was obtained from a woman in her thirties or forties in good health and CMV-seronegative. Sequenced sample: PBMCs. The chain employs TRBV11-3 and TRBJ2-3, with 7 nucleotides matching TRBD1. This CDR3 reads CASSLPSGGVSTDTQYF. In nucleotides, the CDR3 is TGTGCCAGCAGCCTACCTTCAGGGGGAGTTAGCACAGATACGCAGTATTTT. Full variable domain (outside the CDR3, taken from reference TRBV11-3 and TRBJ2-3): EAGVVQSPRYKIIEKKQPVAFWCNPISGHNTLYWYLQNLGQGPELLIRYENEEAVDDSQLPKDRFSAERLKGVDSTLKIQPAELGDSAVYLCASSLPSGGVSTDTQYFGPGTRLTVL.